Shown below are 19 T cell receptor beta chains from a single sample sequenced in a study of T cell responses to AZD1222 COVID-19 vaccine. TCRdb's table, derived via immunoSEQ multiplex PCR, lists solely in-frame clones and lacks some. The sample holds approximately 77,000 clones, roughly 88% seen once. The sequencing here drew on peripheral blood, taken 28 days after the second AZD1222 dose. The receptors come from an adult who received the AZD1222 COVID-19 vaccine.

In its sample, this clone was seen once. The chain has TRBV7-2 and TRBJ2-7; D is ambiguous. CDR1 SGHTA and CDR2 FQGNSA come from the germline V gene. With 7 bases removed from V and 0 bases from J, the gap between germline ends came to 13 bases. CDR3 length equals 14 residues. The CDR3 region is CASNRRGDSYEQYF. The DNA of the CDR3 is TGTGCCAGCAACAGACGTGGGGACTCCTACGAGCAGTACTTC.

J is TRBJ1-1 and V is TRBV28; TRBD1 matches at 7 bases. Per the germline V gene, CDR1 is MDHEN and CDR2 is SYDVKM. Losses at the gene ends were 5 bases for V and 8 bases for J; bases not matched to a gene: 8. CDR3 size: 13 residues. CDR3: CASSGTAEGEAFF. The CDR3, as DNA: TGTGCCAGCAGTGGGACAGCCGAAGGGGAAGCTTTCTTT.

This chain links TRBV7-2 with TRBJ2-7; D is unclear. Germline CDR1 SGHTA, CDR2 FQGNSA. Trimming removed 5 bases at V and 1 base at J, with 9 bases between. The CDR3 loop spans 13 amino acids. DNA of the CDR3: TGTGCCAGCAGCCGAAATCCTTCCTACGAGCAGTACTTC. This gives the protein CASSRNPSYEQYF.

The chain recombines TRBV28 with TRBJ1-2, with TRBD1 identical over 8 bases. J was trimmed by 8 bases and V by 3 bases; bases with no gene match: 17. The CDR3 runs to 17 residues. CDR1 and CDR2 from the germline V gene are MDHEN and SYDVKM. The DNA for the CDR3 is TGTGCCAGCAGTTTGGGGGCCCTGGACAGGGAATCGCGGGGCTACACCTTC. As protein: CASSLGALDRESRGYTF.

This clone was seen just once. The chain couples TRBV28 to TRBJ1-1, with a weak D call TRBD1 (5 bases). CDR1 is MDHEN and CDR2 is SYDVKM in the germline V gene. With 8 bases removed from V and 3 bases from J, the gap between germline ends came to 10 bases. The CDR3 totals 12 residues. The CDR3: CASGRGYTEAFF. In DNA form, the CDR3 reads TGTGCCAGCGGGAGGGGCTACACTGAAGCTTTCTTT.

This clone was counted a few times. The rearrangement joins TRBV7-8 to TRBJ2-7, with D perhaps TRBD1 (6 bases). This CDR3 is built from 13 residues. Trimming took 5 bases from V and 5 from J, leaving 13 bases between them. CDR1 and CDR2 from the germline V gene are SGHVS and FQNEAQ. The DNA of the CDR3 is TGTGCCAGCAGCCTGCGCAGGGACAACGAGCAGTACTTC. Its protein is CASSLRRDNEQYF.

The chain has TRBV28 and TRBJ1-3, with D hard to call. V was trimmed by 1 base and J by 0 bases, leaving 10 bases between them. This CDR3 is 16 amino acids long. Germline V gene lookup returns CDR1 MDHEN and CDR2 SYDVKM. In DNA, the CDR3 is TGTGCCAGCAGTTTATTAGTGCCCCTCTCTGGAAACACCATATATTTT. This sequence encodes CASSLLVPLSGNTIYF.

The rearrangement uses TRBV6-1 and TRBJ1-3; 7 nucleotides line up with TRBD1. V lost 4 bases, J lost 0 bases, and 9 bases stayed unmatched. CDR1 is MNHNS, CDR2 SASEGT, per germline. This CDR3 is 17 amino acids long. The CDR3 sequence is CASSATPNRGSGNTIYF. The DNA for the CDR3 is TGTGCCAGCAGTGCGACACCTAACAGGGGCTCTGGAAACACCATATATTTT.

CDR3 region: CASSYSGLAGESSYNEQFF. The CDR3 bases are TGTGCCAGCAGTTACTCGGGACTAGCGGGAGAAAGCTCCTACAATGAGCAGTTCTTC. The J gene is TRBJ2-1, the V gene TRBV6-2 or TRBV6-3; 14 bases line up with TRBD2. After removal of 0 bases from V and 0 bases from J, the junction contained 4 bases not matched to a gene. The CDR3 runs 19 residues. Germline V lookup: CDR1 MNHEY, CDR2 SVGEGT.

The CDR3 DNA sequence: TGTGCCAGCAGTGAATTCAGGGGGCACGTTCAAGAGACCCAGTACTTC. It codes for CASSEFRGHVQETQYF. The chain combines TRBV25-1 with TRBJ2-5, with 8 bases that match TRBD1. Germline values: CDR1 MGHDK, CDR2 SYGVNS. The CDR3 runs to 16 residues. V was clipped by 1 base and J by 2 bases; unmatched bases: 6.

The J gene is TRBJ2-3, the V gene TRBV5-6, with D perhaps matching TRBD1 (6 bases). Germline-derived CDR1 and CDR2 are SGHDT and YYEEEE. Deletions cut 2 bases from V and 1 base from J, with 14 bases between. The length of the CDR3 is 16 residues. In nucleotides, the CDR3 is TGTGCCAGCAGCTTATCCCTCCGACAGGGCACAGATACGCAGTATTTT. Translation: CASSLSLRQGTDTQYF.

The V gene is TRBV27, the J gene TRBJ2-5; 14 positions agree with TRBD2. CDR1 and CDR2 from the germline V gene are MNHEY and SMNVEV (reference sequence). Germline trimming cut 6 bases from V and 4 bases from J; bases unmatched to any gene: 7. This CDR3 comprises 16 residues. For the CDR3, the DNA is TGTGCCAGCAGGATAGGGACTAGCGGGAGACGAGAGACCCAGTACTTC. Its protein product is CASRIGTSGRRETQYF.

This rearrangement joins TRBV4-2 to TRBJ2-1; 8 bases line up with TRBD2. In germline, CDR1 is LGHNA, CDR2 YNFKEQ. The CDR3 consists of 18 residues. With V trimmed by 1 base and J by 5 bases, 13 bases remained unmatched. The CDR3 region is CASSQAGRGAPPDNEQFF. In DNA, the CDR3 is TGTGCCAGCAGCCAAGCAGGGCGGGGGGCTCCCCCCGACAATGAGCAGTTCTTC.

V and J are TRBV3-1 (or the pseudogene TRBV3-2) and TRBJ2-1; 9 positions agree with TRBD2. With 3 bases clipped from V and 5 bases from J, the junction kept 11 bases outside the gene matches. The V gene's germline CDR1 is LGHDT and CDR2 YNNKEL (reference sequence). The CDR3 has 17 residues. Here the CDR3 reads CASSQAKLAGSDNEQFF. The CDR3 bases are TGTGCCAGCAGCCAGGCTAAGCTAGCGGGATCCGACAATGAGCAGTTCTTC.

This chain links TRBV25-1 with TRBJ1-2; 9 bases are shared with TRBD1. The germline gives CDR1 MGHDK, CDR2 SYGVNS. The CDR3 sequence is 15 residues long. The junction had 8 bases not matched to a gene; V was cut back by 6 bases and J by 3 bases. The CDR3 nucleotides are TGTGCCAGCAGCGAGGACAGGGGCAGCGACTATGGCTACACCTTC. Amino acids: CASSEDRGSDYGYTF.

The J gene is TRBJ1-1, the V gene TRBV19; D possibly corresponds to TRBD1 (6 bases). V lost 3 bases, J lost 0 bases, and 11 bases lay in between. Per the germline V gene, CDR1 is LNHDA and CDR2 is SQIVND (reference sequence). The CDR3 length is 15 residues. The CDR3 DNA is TGTGCCAGTAGTATTATGACAGGAGTGAACACTGAAGCTTTCTTT. Translation gives CASSIMTGVNTEAFF.

This clone turned up a few times. The rearrangement links TRBV27 to TRBJ2-5, with D perhaps TRBD1 or TRBD2 (5 bases each). Per germline, CDR1 MNHEY and CDR2 SMNVEV (reference sequence). V was cut by 4 bases and J by 0 bases, with 18 bases left in between. CDR3 length: 17 amino acids. As DNA, the CDR3 is TGTGCCAGCAGTTCACTCCTCGGGGCGGGCTACCAAGAGACCCAGTACTTC. Protein sequence: CASSSLLGAGYQETQYF.

The rearrangement links TRBV28 to TRBJ2-7; 10 positions match TRBD1. CDR3 size: 14 residues. CDR1 and CDR2 from the germline V gene are MDHEN and SYDVKM. After removal of 6 bases from V and 1 base from J, the junction contained 3 bases not matched to a gene. This chain's CDR3 is CASRGTGVSYEQYF. As DNA, the CDR3 is TGTGCCAGCAGAGGGACAGGGGTGTCCTACGAGCAGTACTTC.

The genes are TRBV4-1 and TRBJ2-4, with a possible D match to TRBD1 (5 bases). This CDR3 is 15 amino acids long. Germline V lookup: CDR1 MGHRA, CDR2 YSYEKL. Deletions cut 3 bases from V and 7 bases from J, with 16 bases between. Here the CDR3 reads CASSQDGQGFNIQYF. The CDR3 DNA follows: TGCGCCAGCAGCCAGGACGGGCAGGGATTCAACATTCAGTACTTC.